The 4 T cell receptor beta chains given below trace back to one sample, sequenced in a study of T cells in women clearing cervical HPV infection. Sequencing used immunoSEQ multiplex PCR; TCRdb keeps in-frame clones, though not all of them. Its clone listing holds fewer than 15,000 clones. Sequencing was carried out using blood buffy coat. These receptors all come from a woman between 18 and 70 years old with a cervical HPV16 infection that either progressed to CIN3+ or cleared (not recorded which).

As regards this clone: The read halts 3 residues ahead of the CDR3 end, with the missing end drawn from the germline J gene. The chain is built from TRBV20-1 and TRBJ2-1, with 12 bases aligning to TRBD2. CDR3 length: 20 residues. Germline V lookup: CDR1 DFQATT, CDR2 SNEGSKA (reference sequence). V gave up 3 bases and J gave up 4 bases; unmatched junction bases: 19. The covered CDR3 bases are TGCAGTGCTAGGAAACTAGCGGGGGGTTCCCCATCGGCGGGTTACAATGAG. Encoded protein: CSARKLAGGSPSAGYNE. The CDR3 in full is CSARKLAGGSPSAGYNEQFF.

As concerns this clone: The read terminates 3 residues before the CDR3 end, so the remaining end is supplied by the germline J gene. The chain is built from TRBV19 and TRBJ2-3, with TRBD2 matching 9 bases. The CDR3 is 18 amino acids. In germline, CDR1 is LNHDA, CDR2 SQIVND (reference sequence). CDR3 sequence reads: CASSIRGLAGLNQETQYF. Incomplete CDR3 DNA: TGTGCCAGTAGTATACGCGGCCTAGCGGGACTTAACCAAGAGACG. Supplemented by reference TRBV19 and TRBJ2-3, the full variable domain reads DGGITQSPKYLFRKEGQNVTLSCEQNLNHDAMYWYRQDPGQGLRLIYYSQIVNDFQKGDIAEGYSVSREKKESFPLTVTSAQKNPTAFYLCASSIRGLAGLNQETQYFGPGTRLTVL.

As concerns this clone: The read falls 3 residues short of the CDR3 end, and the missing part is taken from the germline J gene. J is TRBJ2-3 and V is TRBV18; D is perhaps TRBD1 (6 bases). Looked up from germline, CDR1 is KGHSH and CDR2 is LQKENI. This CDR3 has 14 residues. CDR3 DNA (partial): TGTGCCAGCTCACCACCAAACAGGGAGCAGACG. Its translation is CASSPPNREQT. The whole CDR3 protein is CASSPPNREQTQYF.

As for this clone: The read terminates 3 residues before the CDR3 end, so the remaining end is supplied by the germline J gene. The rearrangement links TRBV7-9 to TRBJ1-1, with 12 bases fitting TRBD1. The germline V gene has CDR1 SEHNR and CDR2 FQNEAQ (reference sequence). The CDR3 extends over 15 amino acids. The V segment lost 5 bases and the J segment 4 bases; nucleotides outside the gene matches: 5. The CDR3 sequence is CASSTGQGAPTEAFF. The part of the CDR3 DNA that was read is TGTGCCAGCAGCACGGGACAGGGGGCGCCCACTGAA.